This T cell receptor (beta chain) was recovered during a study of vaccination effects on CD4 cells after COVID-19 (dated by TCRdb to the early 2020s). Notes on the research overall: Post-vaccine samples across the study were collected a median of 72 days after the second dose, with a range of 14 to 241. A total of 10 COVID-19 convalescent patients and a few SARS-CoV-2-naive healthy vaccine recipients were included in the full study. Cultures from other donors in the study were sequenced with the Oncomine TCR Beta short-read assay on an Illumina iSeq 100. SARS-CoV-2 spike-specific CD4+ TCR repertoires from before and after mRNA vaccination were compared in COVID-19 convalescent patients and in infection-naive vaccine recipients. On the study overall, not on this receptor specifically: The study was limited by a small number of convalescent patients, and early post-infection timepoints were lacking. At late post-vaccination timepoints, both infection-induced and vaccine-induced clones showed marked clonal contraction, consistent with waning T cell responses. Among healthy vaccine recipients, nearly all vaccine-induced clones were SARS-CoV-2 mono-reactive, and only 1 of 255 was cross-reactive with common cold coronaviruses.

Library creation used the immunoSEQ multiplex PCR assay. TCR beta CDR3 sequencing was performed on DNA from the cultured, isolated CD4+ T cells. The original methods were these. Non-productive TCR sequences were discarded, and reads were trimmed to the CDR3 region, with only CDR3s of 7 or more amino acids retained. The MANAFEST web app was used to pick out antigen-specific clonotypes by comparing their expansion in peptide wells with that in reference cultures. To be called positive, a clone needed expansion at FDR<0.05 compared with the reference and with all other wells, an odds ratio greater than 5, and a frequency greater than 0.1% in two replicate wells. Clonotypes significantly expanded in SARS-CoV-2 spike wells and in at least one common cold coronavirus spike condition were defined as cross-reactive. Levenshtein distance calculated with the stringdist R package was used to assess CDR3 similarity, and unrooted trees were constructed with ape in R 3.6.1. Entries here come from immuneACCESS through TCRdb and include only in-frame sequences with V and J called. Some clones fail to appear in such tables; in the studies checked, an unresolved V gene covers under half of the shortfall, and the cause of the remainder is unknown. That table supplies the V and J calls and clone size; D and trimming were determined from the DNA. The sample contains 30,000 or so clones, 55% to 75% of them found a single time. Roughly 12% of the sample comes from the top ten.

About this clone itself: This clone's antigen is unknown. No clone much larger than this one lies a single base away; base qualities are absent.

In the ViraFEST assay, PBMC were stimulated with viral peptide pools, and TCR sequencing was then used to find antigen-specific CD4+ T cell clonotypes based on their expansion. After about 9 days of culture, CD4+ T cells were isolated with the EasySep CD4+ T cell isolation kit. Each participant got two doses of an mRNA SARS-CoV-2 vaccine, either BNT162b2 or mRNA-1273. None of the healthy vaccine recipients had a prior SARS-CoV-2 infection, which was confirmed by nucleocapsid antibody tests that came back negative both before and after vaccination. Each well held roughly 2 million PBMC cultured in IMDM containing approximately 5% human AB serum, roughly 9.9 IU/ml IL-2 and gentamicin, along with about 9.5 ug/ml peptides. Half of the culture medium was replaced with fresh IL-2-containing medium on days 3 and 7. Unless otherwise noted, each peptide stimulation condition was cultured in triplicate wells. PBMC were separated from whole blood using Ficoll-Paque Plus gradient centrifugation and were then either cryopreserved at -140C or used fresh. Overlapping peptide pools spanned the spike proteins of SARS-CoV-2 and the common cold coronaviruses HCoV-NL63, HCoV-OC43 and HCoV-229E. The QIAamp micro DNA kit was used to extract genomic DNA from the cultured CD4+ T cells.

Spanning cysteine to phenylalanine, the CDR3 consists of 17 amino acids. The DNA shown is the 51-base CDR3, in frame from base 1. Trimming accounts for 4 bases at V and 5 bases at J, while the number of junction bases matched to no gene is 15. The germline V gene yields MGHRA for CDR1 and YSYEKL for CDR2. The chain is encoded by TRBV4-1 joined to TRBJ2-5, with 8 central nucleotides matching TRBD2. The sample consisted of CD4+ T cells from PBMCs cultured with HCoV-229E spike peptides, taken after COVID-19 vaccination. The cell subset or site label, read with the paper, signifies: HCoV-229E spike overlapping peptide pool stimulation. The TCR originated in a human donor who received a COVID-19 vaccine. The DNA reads TGCGCCAGCAGCCCTCTATCGGGGGGGGACCATAGGGAGACCCAGTACTTC. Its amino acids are CASSPLSGGDHRETQYF.